These T cell receptor beta chains were read from a single sample in a study of long-term antiretroviral therapy in people with HIV. This table comes from immunoSEQ multiplex PCR, and its TCRdb copy is limited to in-frame clones, with some not included. The table shows about 25,000 clones, with around 86% occurring only once. Sample: unsorted PBMCs, taken 2.9 years after starting antiretroviral therapy. All receptors derive from a man in his forties or fifties with HIV. The CDR3 runs from the conserved cysteine through the conserved F or W. Each record gives: V gene, clone size, D gene, J gene, CDR3 protein, CDR3 DNA. D genes are given only for firm matches. For some rows the clone size is stated as once, few or many, or as a class when expanded; others skip it.

V: TRBV27
size: NA
D: NA
J: TRBJ2-5
CDR3: CASSFRGRQETQYF
DNA: TGTGCCAGCAGTTTCAGGGGTCGCCAAGAGACCCAGTACTTC

V: TRBV27
size: once
D: TRBD1
J: TRBJ1-6
CDR3: CASSFSGGGSPLHF
DNA: TGTGCCAGCAGTTTTTCAGGGGGGGGTTCACCCCTCCACTTT

V: TRBV4-1
size: NA
D: TRBD1
J: TRBJ1-2
CDR3: CASTTPGGRNYGYTF
DNA: TGCGCCAGCACTACCCCAGGGGGGCGAAACTATGGCTACACCTTC

V: TRBV2
size: NA
D: NA
J: TRBJ2-1
CDR3: CASSDLTGSNNEQFF
DNA: TGTGCCAGCAGTGATTTGACCGGGTCCAACAATGAGCAGTTCTTC

V: TRBV10-1
size: NA
D: NA
J: TRBJ2-3
CDR3: CASSEGLDQDTQYF
DNA: TGCGCCAGCAGTGAAGGACTGGATCAAGATACGCAGTATTTT

V: TRBV6-5
size: NA
D: TRBD1
J: TRBJ1-1
CDR3: CASRGQGSVNTEAFF
DNA: TGTGCCAGCAGGGGACAGGGATCCGTGAACACTGAAGCTTTCTTT

V: TRBV5-1
size: NA
D: NA
J: TRBJ1-5
CDR3: CASSLGGSNQPQHF
DNA: TGCGCCAGCAGCTTGGGGGGTAGCAATCAGCCCCAGCATTTT

V: TRBV25-1
size: NA
D: NA
J: TRBJ1-3
CDR3: CASSDRASSGNTIYF
DNA: TGTGCCAGCAGTGATCGGGCCTCCTCTGGAAACACCATATATTTT

V: TRBV6-1
size: NA
D: TRBD1
J: TRBJ2-7
CDR3: CASSEARRGLSYEQYF
DNA: TGTGCCAGCAGTGAAGCGCGCAGGGGGCTCTCCTACGAGCAGTACTTC

V: TRBV27
size: NA
D: NA
J: TRBJ1-5
CDR3: CASSLDGAGNQPQHF
DNA: TGTGCCAGCAGTTTGGATGGGGCTGGCAATCAGCCCCAGCATTTT

V: TRBV7-3
size: NA
D: NA
J: TRBJ1-1
CDR3: CASSLGGTNTEAFF
DNA: TGTGCCAGCAGCTTAGGGGGCACGAACACTGAAGCTTTCTTT

V: TRBV29-1
size: NA
D: NA
J: TRBJ2-3
CDR3: CSVEEQPGIADTQYF
DNA: TGCAGCGTTGAAGAACAGCCGGGGATTGCAGATACGCAGTATTTT

V: TRBV5-1
size: NA
D: NA
J: TRBJ1-5
CDR3: CASSLVPGASQPQHF
DNA: TGCGCCAGCAGCTTGGTGCCGGGGGCGAGTCAGCCCCAGCATTTT

V: TRBV2
size: NA
D: NA
J: TRBJ1-4
CDR3: CASSAEAATNEKLFF
DNA: TGTGCCAGCAGTGCTGAGGCTGCAACTAATGAAAAACTGTTTTTT

V: TRBV6-6
size: few
D: TRBD2
J: TRBJ2-2
CDR3: CASSSGVYTGELFF
DNA: TGTGCCAGTTCTAGCGGGGTATACACCGGGGAGCTGTTTTTT

V: TRBV6-6
size: NA
D: TRBD2
J: TRBJ2-1
CDR3: CASTGGTSYEQFF
DNA: TGTGCCAGCACGGGAGGGACTAGCTATGAGCAGTTCTTC